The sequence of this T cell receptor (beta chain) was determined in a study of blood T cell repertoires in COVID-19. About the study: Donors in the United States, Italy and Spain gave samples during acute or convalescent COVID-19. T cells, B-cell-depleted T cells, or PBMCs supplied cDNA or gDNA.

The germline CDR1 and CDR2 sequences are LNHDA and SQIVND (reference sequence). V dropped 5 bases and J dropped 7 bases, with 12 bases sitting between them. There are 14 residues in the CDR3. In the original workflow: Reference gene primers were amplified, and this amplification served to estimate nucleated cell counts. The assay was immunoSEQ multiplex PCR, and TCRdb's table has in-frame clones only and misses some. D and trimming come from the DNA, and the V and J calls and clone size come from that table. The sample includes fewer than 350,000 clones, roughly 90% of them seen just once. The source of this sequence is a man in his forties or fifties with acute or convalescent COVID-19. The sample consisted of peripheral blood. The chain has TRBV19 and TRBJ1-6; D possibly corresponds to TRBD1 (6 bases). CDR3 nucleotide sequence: TGTGCCAGTAGTTGGACAGTAGTGAATTCACCCCTCCACTTT. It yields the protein CASSWTVVNSPLHF.